Here is one T cell receptor (beta chain) with its context. Trimming took off 0 bases at V and 0 bases at J, with 15 bases between the two ends. The CDR3 is made up of 17 amino acids. Germline assignment: CDR1 SGHRS and CDR2 YFSETQ. PCR employed 60 Vbeta and 13 Jbeta primers. The data were produced by immunoSEQ multiplex PCR, yet TCRdb's version contains in-frame clones alone and is incomplete. This sample yields 69,000 or so clones, of which 76% are seen a single time; roughly 3.5% belongs to the top ten. The data derive from a study of cytomegalovirus exposure and HLA in healthy donors. The V call is TRBV5-1, the J call TRBJ1-1, with D perhaps TRBD1 (6 bases). Material: PBMCs. The receptor's source is a man aged 18 to 35 in good health and CMV-seronegative. CDR3 in DNA: TGCGCCAGCAGCTTGGGATTAGGGGGGGGACTGAACACTGAAGCTTTCTTT. It specifies CASSLGLGGGLNTEAFF.